Following are 14 T cell receptor beta chains from one sample sequenced in a study of beta chain features in type 1 diabetes. Since all of the isolated RNA was reverse transcribed, expressed TCRB transcripts were what got sequenced. TCRdb's table, derived via immunoSEQ multiplex PCR, lists solely in-frame clones and lacks some. The sample lists 310,000 or so clones, 8% occurring once. Input material: central memory CD4+ T cells from blood. All receptors come from a woman between 18 and 29 years old in good health.

This chain connects TRBV7-9 to TRBJ1-1; no definite D call. This CDR3 region has 14 residues. Germline loops: CDR1 SEHNR, CDR2 FQNEAQ (reference sequence). The V gene lost 3 bases and the J gene lost 1 base, with 9 bases spanning the gap. The CDR3 loop reads CASSLTSENTEAFF. Here the CDR3 DNA reads TGTGCCAGCAGCTTGACCTCCGAGAACACTGAAGCTTTCTTT.

V gene TRBV18 combines with J gene TRBJ1-1; TRBD1 is a possible D gene (5 bases). Trimming took 2 bases from V and 5 from J, leaving 12 bases between them. The CDR3 loop spans 14 amino acids. Germline V CDR1 and CDR2: KGHSH, LQKENI. CDR3 sequence: CASSPGLGETEAFF. In DNA form, the CDR3 reads TGTGCCAGCTCACCAGGTTTGGGGGAGACTGAAGCTTTCTTT.

The V call is TRBV6-5, the J call TRBJ1-1; D unresolved. Trimming took 5 bases from V and 1 from J, leaving 8 bases between them. The length of the CDR3 is 13 residues. Germline CDR1 and CDR2: MNHEY and SVGAGI. CDR3 sequence: CASSSQKNTEAFF. As DNA, the CDR3 is TGTGCCAGCAGTAGTCAAAAGAACACTGAAGCTTTCTTT.

The chain combines TRBV9 with TRBJ2-1, with no clear D. The length of the CDR3 is 14 residues. CDR1 is SGDLS and CDR2 is YYNGEE in the germline V gene. V lost 2 bases, J lost 7 bases, and 13 bases lay in between. The DNA of the CDR3 is TGTGCCAGCAGCGTTAGCTCGACCTTGAATGAGCAGTTCTTC. Amino acid sequence: CASSVSSTLNEQFF.

A few counts support this clone. J is TRBJ1-2 and V is TRBV7-2; 8 bases are a match to TRBD1. This CDR3 is 17 amino acids long. Trimming at V came to 5 bases and at J to 5 bases, leaving 16 bases not matched to a gene. CDR1 and CDR2 from the germline V gene are SGHTA and FQGNSA. Here the CDR3 DNA reads TGTGCCAGCAGCGGGGGACAGGCCAAAAGGCTGGGATATGGCTACACCTTC. This gives the protein CASSGGQAKRLGYGYTF.

The V call is TRBV5-1, the J call TRBJ1-2; tentative D call: TRBD1 (5 bases). With 4 bases removed from V and 4 bases from J, the gap between germline ends came to 8 bases. The CDR3 runs to 12 residues. Per germline, CDR1 SGHRS and CDR2 YFSETQ. Written as DNA, the CDR3 is TGCGCCAGCAGCGTGGACATCTATGGCTACACCTTC. It specifies CASSVDIYGYTF.

The chain recombines TRBV18 with TRBJ2-3; the D call may be TRBD1 or TRBD2 (6 bases each). V was pared by 3 bases and J by 2 bases, with 15 bases between. CDR1 is KGHSH and CDR2 is LQKENI in the germline V gene. The CDR3 has 16 amino acids. CDR3 amino acids: CASSPLGGGPTDTQYF. In DNA, the CDR3 is TGTGCCAGCTCACCGCTCGGAGGGGGACCCACAGATACGCAGTATTTT.

A few counts support this clone. The chain links TRBV2 to TRBJ2-1; TRBD2 might be the D (7 bases). The CDR3 spans 14 residues. The V gene's germline CDR1 is SNHLY and CDR2 FYNNEI. V lost 6 bases and J 8 bases, leaving 17 bases between the germline ends. The CDR3 coding sequence is TGTGCCAGCAGAAGGGGAGGGGGAACTGATGAGCAGTTCTTC. Translating it yields CASRRGGGTDEQFF.

The table lists this clone with a few counts. This chain links TRBV6-5 with TRBJ1-5; 7 bases are a match to TRBD1. From germline, CDR1 is MNHEY and CDR2 SVGAGI. The CDR3 extends over 15 amino acids. Losses at the gene ends were 9 bases for V and 0 bases for J; bases not matched to a gene: 8. CDR3 amino acids: CARGKGQSSNQPQHF. CDR3 in DNA: TGTGCCAGAGGGAAGGGACAGAGTAGCAATCAGCCCCAGCATTTT.

This clone was counted between two and nine times. The chain uses TRBV2 and TRBJ2-1; D uncertain. The V gene lost 3 bases and the J gene lost 5 bases, with 8 bases spanning the gap. Germline values: CDR1 SNHLY, CDR2 FYNNEI. This CDR3 has 13 amino acids. The CDR3 is CASSERSDNEQFF. As DNA, the CDR3 is TGTGCCAGCAGTGAGCGGTCCGACAATGAGCAGTTCTTC.

This clone was counted a few times. The genes are TRBV14 and TRBJ2-3, with 9 bases that match TRBD2. The CDR3 has 15 amino acids. Per the germline V gene, CDR1 is SGHDN and CDR2 is FVKESK. V lost 4 bases, J lost 3 bases, and 5 bases stayed unmatched. The DNA of the CDR3 is TGTGCCAGCAGCCTAGCGGGAGTAGGTACAGATACGCAGTATTTT. Its translation: CASSLAGVGTDTQYF.

The chain uses TRBV28 and TRBJ2-7; D not resolved. The CDR3 length is 11 residues. The germline V gene encodes CDR1 MDHEN and CDR2 SYDVKM. V was trimmed by 2 bases and J by 4 bases, leaving 3 bases between them. The CDR3 sequence: CASSLQYEQYF. The CDR3 bases are TGTGCCAGCAGTTTACAGTACGAGCAGTACTTC.

This clone was recorded a few times. The V call is TRBV7-3, the J call TRBJ2-7; D is uncertain. With 4 bases removed from V and 0 bases from J, the gap between germline ends came to 10 bases. Germline assignment: CDR1 SGHTA and CDR2 FQGTGA. CDR3 length: 14 residues. DNA of the CDR3: TGTGCCAGCAGCTCGAGACACCACTCCTACGAGCAGTACTTC. It codes for CASSSRHHSYEQYF.

The V call is TRBV19, the J call TRBJ2-5; 8 positions match TRBD1. The V gene end was trimmed by 7 bases and the J gene end by 5 bases; junction bases not matched to a gene: 6. CDR3 length equals 13 residues. In germline, CDR1 is LNHDA, CDR2 SQIVND (reference sequence). CDR3 region: CASTNRGSETQYF. The DNA of the CDR3 is TGTGCCAGTACAAACAGGGGGTCGGAGACCCAGTACTTC.